These 3 T cell receptor beta chains were sequenced from one sample in a study of blood T cell repertoires in COVID-19. Method: immunoSEQ multiplex PCR; TCRdb's copy keeps in-frame clones and lacks some. The repertoire includes 300,000 to 350,000 clones, about 86% of them detected once, and just under 3% sits in the top ten. The sample taken for sequencing was peripheral blood. Receptors originate from a man between 25 and 39 years old with active or convalescent COVID-19.

This clone was recorded once. The chain recombines TRBV4-3 with TRBJ1-2; the D gene is possibly TRBD1 (5 bases). This CDR3 region has 15 residues. Germline assignment: CDR1 LGHNA and CDR2 YSLEER. V lost 0 bases, J lost 7 bases, and 15 bases lay in between. The CDR3 protein is CASSQDPGSWGGYTF. In DNA form, the CDR3 reads TGCGCCAGCAGCCAAGATCCAGGGTCTTGGGGTGGCTACACCTTC.

The chain joins TRBV11-2 to TRBJ2-7; D uncertain. CDR3 size: 12 residues. The germline gives CDR1 SGHAT, CDR2 FQNNGV. The ends were cut back, 8 bases at V and 7 bases at J, with 15 bases in the middle. The CDR3 protein is CASGESLREQYF. DNA of the CDR3: TGTGCCAGCGGCGAGAGTCTCAGGGAGCAGTACTTC.

The gene calls are TRBV30 and TRBJ1-5, with D hard to call. The CDR3 contains 16 residues. Germline V CDR1 and CDR2: GTSNPN, SVGIG (reference sequence). The V and J ends lost 3 bases and 1 base respectively, with 16 bases between them. CDR3: CAWSRSEGPSNQPQHF. DNA for the CDR3: TGTGCCTGGAGCCGGAGCGAGGGCCCAAGCAATCAGCCCCAGCATTTT.